This passage covers 27 T cell receptor beta chains from one sample sequenced in a study of OX40 agonist ivuxolimab in advanced cancers. The data were produced by immunoSEQ multiplex PCR, yet TCRdb's version contains in-frame clones alone and is incomplete. The table shows some 95,000 clones, with about 88% occurring only once. The sample in question was CD4+ or CD8+ T cells sorted from blood, obtained in a trial of the OX40 agonist ivuxolimab. The source is an adult with an advanced solid tumor such as melanoma, head and neck, liver or kidney cancer.

The J gene is TRBJ2-3, the V gene TRBV5-1; 14 positions match TRBD2. V lost 3 bases, J lost 6 bases, and 3 bases stayed unmatched. Germline V gene lookup returns CDR1 SGHRS and CDR2 YFSETQ. CDR3 length equals 15 residues. The CDR3 is CASSWGLAGVDTQYF. The CDR3 bases are TGCGCCAGCAGCTGGGGACTAGCGGGAGTGGATACGCAGTATTTT.

The chain couples TRBV7-9 to TRBJ1-4, with D unclear. Germline V gives CDR1 SEHNR, CDR2 FQNEAQ (reference sequence). V lost 1 base to trimming and J lost 7 bases, with 4 bases between them. The CDR3 is made up of 12 amino acids. The CDR3 DNA follows: TGTGCCAGCAGCTTAGATTTTGAAAAACTGTTTTTT. It specifies CASSLDFEKLFF.

The chain carries TRBV28 and TRBJ1-2, with D possibly TRBD1 on 6 matching bases. Germline assignment: CDR1 MDHEN and CDR2 SYDVKM. The CDR3 covers 14 residues. Trimming took off 6 bases at V and 4 bases at J, with 15 bases between the two ends. CDR3 region: CASSPGDDFYGYTF. CDR3 in DNA: TGTGCCAGCAGCCCAGGGGACGATTTCTATGGCTACACCTTC.

For the CDR3, the DNA is TGTGCCAGCAGTCAAACAGGGAACTATGGCTACACCTTC. Residues: CASSQTGNYGYTF. V and J are TRBV2 and TRBJ1-2, with D maybe TRBD1 (6 bases). The V end was cut by 5 bases, the J end by 2 bases, with 9 bases between. CDR3 length equals 13 residues. Germline V gene lookup returns CDR1 SNHLY and CDR2 FYNNEI.

The gene calls are TRBV18 and TRBJ2-4; TRBD2 aligns across 9 bases. The trim removed 3 bases at V and 4 bases at J, leaving 7 bases unmatched. Germline V lookup: CDR1 KGHSH, CDR2 LQKENI. The length of the CDR3 is 16 residues. The CDR3 nucleotides are TGTGCCAGCTCACCCCGGGCAGGACTAGCGAAAAACATTCAGTACTTC. Residues: CASSPRAGLAKNIQYF.

CDR3 in DNA: TGTGCCAGCAGTTCGCAGGGTACCTATGGCTACACCTTC. Protein sequence: CASSSQGTYGYTF. The chain carries TRBV6-6 and TRBJ1-2; TRBD1 might be the D (5 bases). V was cut by 4 bases and J by 4 bases, with 10 bases left in between. Germline V CDR1 and CDR2: MNHNY, SVGAGI (reference sequence). This CDR3 region has 13 residues.

This clone was counted between two and nine times. This chain connects TRBV27 to TRBJ1-2; 7 bases map to TRBD1. Germline CDR1 reads MNHEY; CDR2 reads SMNVEV (reference sequence). V lost 7 bases, J lost 5 bases, and 10 bases stayed unmatched. This CDR3 region has 14 residues. Here the CDR3 reads CASMGQGDGYGYTF. The CDR3 DNA is TGTGCCAGCATGGGGCAGGGGGACGGGTATGGCTACACCTTC.

V is TRBV11-3 and J is TRBJ2-5; the D gene could be TRBD1 or TRBD2 (5 bases each). The germline V gene has CDR1 SGHNT and CDR2 YENEEA. This CDR3 is built from 15 residues. V lost 6 bases and J lost 5, with 19 bases in between. The CDR3 sequence: CASSPGTSERETQYF. The CDR3 DNA is TGTGCCAGCAGTCCTGGGACGTCCGAGAGGGAGACCCAGTACTTC.

This sequence joins TRBV18 and TRBJ1-2; perhaps TRBD1 as D (5 bases). The CDR3 loop spans 17 amino acids. The V end was cut by 4 bases, the J end by 5 bases, with 23 bases between. Germline V gene lookup returns CDR1 KGHSH and CDR2 LQKENI. The CDR3 bases are TGTGCCAGCTCACTAAACCGGGACGGAGAAGGGGAGTATGGCTACACCTTC. Encoded protein: CASSLNRDGEGEYGYTF. The variable domain in full, with the rest retrieved from reference TRBV18 and TRBJ1-2, is NAGVMQNPRHLVRRRGQEARLRCSPMKGHSHVYWYRQLPEEGLKFMVYLQKENIIDESGMPKERFSAEFPKEGPSILRIQQVVRGDSAAYFCASSLNRDGEGEYGYTFGSGTRLTVV.

The chain couples TRBV28 to TRBJ1-1; 9 positions match TRBD1. V lost 6 bases and J lost 0; bases outside the gene matches: 8. The CDR3 runs to 16 residues. Germline V CDR1 and CDR2: MDHEN, SYDVKM. The CDR3 nucleotides are TGTGCCAGCAGCTCAGGGACAGGGCGATTGAACACTGAAGCTTTCTTT. Protein sequence: CASSSGTGRLNTEAFF.

The V gene is TRBV4-3, the J gene TRBJ2-2, with D possibly being TRBD1 or TRBD2 (5 bases each). This CDR3 is 15 amino acids long. V lost 3 bases and J lost 6, with 14 bases in between. CDR1 and CDR2 from the germline V gene are LGHNA and YSLEER. The CDR3 sequence is CASSHRADTPGELFF. CDR3 sequence (DNA): TGCGCCAGCAGCCACCGAGCGGACACACCCGGGGAGCTGTTTTTT.

The gene calls are TRBV18 and TRBJ1-2, with 9 nucleotides matching TRBD1. The CDR3 loop spans 16 amino acids. The germline gives CDR1 KGHSH, CDR2 LQKENI. Germline trimming cut 3 bases from V and 8 bases from J; bases unmatched to any gene: 13. The CDR3 here is CASSPIAGDDRGGYTF. CDR3 bases: TGTGCCAGCTCACCTATAGCCGGAGATGACAGGGGGGGCTACACCTTC.

The chain uses TRBV7-8 and TRBJ1-6; D gene uncertain. The germline gives CDR1 SGHVS, CDR2 FQNEAQ. V dropped 7 bases and J dropped 13 bases, with 17 bases sitting between them. There are 13 residues in the CDR3. CDR3 region: CASTGRETSPLHF. The CDR3 DNA reads TGTGCCAGCACCGGACGGGAAACATCGCCCCTCCACTTT. The full variable domain, rest sourced from reference TRBV7-8 and TRBJ1-6, is GAGVSQSPRYKVAKRGQDVALRCDPISGHVSLFWYQQALGQGPEFLTYFQNEAQLDKSGLPSDRFFAERPEGSVSTLKIQRTQQEDSAVYLCASTGRETSPLHFGNGTRLTVT.

Here the CDR3 DNA reads TGTGCCAGCAGCCCGAGGGCAGGGGGAAACACTGAAGCTTTCTTT. Translating it yields CASSPRAGGNTEAFF. The chain links TRBV7-9 to TRBJ1-1; 7 positions agree with TRBD1. The CDR3 has 15 residues. V lost 5 bases, J lost 2 bases, and 8 bases stayed unmatched. Germline CDR1 reads SEHNR; CDR2 reads FQNEAQ (reference sequence). Based on the CDR3 plus reference TRBV7-9 and TRBJ1-1, the full variable domain is DTGVSQNPRHKITKRGQNVTFRCDPISEHNRLYWYRQTLGQGPEFLTYFQNEAQLEKSRLLSDRFSAERPKGSFSTLEIQRTEQGDSAMYLCASSPRAGGNTEAFFGQGTRLTVV.

This chain joins TRBV4-2 and TRBJ2-1; 11 nucleotides line up with TRBD2. There are 11 residues in the CDR3. Losses at the gene ends were 5 bases for V and 15 bases for J; bases not matched to a gene: 3. Germline loops: CDR1 LGHNA, CDR2 YNFKEQ. The CDR3 region has the DNA TGTGCCAGCAGCTATAGCGGGAGGGTGTTCTTC. Translating it yields CASSYSGRVFF.

This clone has a single count. V gene TRBV19 combines with J gene TRBJ1-5, with D perhaps matching TRBD1 (5 bases). Trimming cost V 6 bases and J 1 base, with 13 bases left between them. The CDR3 covers 15 residues. Germline V gives CDR1 LNHDA, CDR2 SQIVND (reference sequence). CDR3 loop: CASSTDSLSNQPQHF. CDR3 nucleotides: TGTGCCAGTAGCACAGACAGTTTGAGCAATCAGCCCCAGCATTTT.

This CDR3 reads CATLQGAPYSNQPQHF. CDR3 in DNA: TGTGCCACCCTCCAGGGAGCCCCTTATAGCAATCAGCCCCAGCATTTT. The V and J genes are TRBV28 and TRBJ1-5, with a weak D call TRBD1 (5 bases). Trimming pared 10 bases from V and 0 bases from J, leaving 19 bases between. The CDR3 has 16 amino acids. Germline CDR1 is MDHEN and CDR2 is SYDVKM.

This chain joins TRBV7-2 and TRBJ1-2; 10 nucleotides match TRBD1. V gave up 0 bases and J gave up 3 bases; unmatched junction bases: 4. Germline V gene lookup returns CDR1 SGHTA and CDR2 FQGNSA. This CDR3 contains 16 residues. Written as DNA, the CDR3 is TGTGCCAGCAGCTTAGCGGGCGGGACAGGGGACTATGGCTACACCTTC. Protein product: CASSLAGGTGDYGYTF.

The J gene is TRBJ2-5, the V gene TRBV18; the D gene is possibly TRBD1 (5 bases). CDR1 and CDR2 (germline): KGHSH, LQKENI. This CDR3 region has 13 residues. Trimming took 6 bases from V and 2 from J, leaving 10 bases between them. CDR3 protein: CASSRQTQETQYF. CDR3 nucleotides: TGTGCCAGCTCTCGACAGACTCAAGAGACCCAGTACTTC.

This chain uses TRBV2 with TRBJ2-5, with unresolved D. CDR1 is SNHLY, CDR2 FYNNEI, per germline. Trimming shortened V by 11 bases and J by 5 bases, and 21 bases separated the two germline ends. The CDR3 length is 14 residues. The CDR3 reads CADKVGPSTETQYF. The CDR3 DNA follows: TGTGCCGACAAAGTGGGCCCCAGTACGGAGACCCAGTACTTC.

This chain joins TRBV5-6 and TRBJ2-7; 9 bases align to TRBD1. V shed 4 bases, J shed 7 bases, and the junction held 9 bases outside the gene matches. The CDR3 consists of 14 residues. Germline CDR1 SGHDT, CDR2 YYEEEE. The CDR3 DNA sequence: TGTGCCAGCAGCCCGGGACAGGGTTTTCGGGAGCAGTACGTC. Protein sequence: CASSPGQGFREQYV.

CDR3 region: CSVGVGGNTEAFF. Written as DNA, the CDR3 is TGCAGCGTTGGGGTGGGGGGAAACACTGAAGCTTTCTTT. The gene calls are TRBV29-1 and TRBJ1-1; possibly TRBD1 for D (5 bases). Trimming removed 4 bases from V and 2 bases from J, with 11 bases in between. The CDR3 length is 13 residues. Germline lookup yields CDR1 SQVTM and CDR2 ANQGSEA. The full variable domain, in which reference TRBV29-1 and TRBJ1-1 provide the parts outside the CDR3, is SAVISQKPSRDICQRGTSLTIQCQVDSQVTMMFWYRQQPGQSLTLIATANQGSEATYESGFVIDKFPISRPNLTFSTLTVSNMSPEDSSIYLCSVGVGGNTEAFFGQGTRLTVV.

The chain has TRBV10-3 and TRBJ1-2; D unclear. V lost 0 bases and J 0 bases, leaving 11 bases between the germline ends. There are 16 residues in the CDR3. The germline CDR1 and CDR2 sequences are ENHRY and SYGVKD. The CDR3 reads CAISESNVGSNYGYTF. Written as DNA, the CDR3 is TGTGCCATCAGTGAGTCGAATGTCGGTTCTAACTATGGCTACACCTTC.

The V gene is TRBV28, the J gene TRBJ1-2; no firm D call. Between the trimmed V and J ends, which lost 2 bases and 4 bases, there was a span of 8 bases. This CDR3 is 13 amino acids long. Looked up from germline, CDR1 is MDHEN and CDR2 is SYDVKM. The CDR3 region has the DNA TGTGCCAGCAGTTTAGGGTCAGGCTATGGCTACACCTTC. Translated: CASSLGSGYGYTF.

The rearrangement uses TRBV27 and TRBJ2-5; 9 bases line up with TRBD1. The germline V gene has CDR1 MNHEY and CDR2 SMNVEV (reference sequence). The CDR3 sequence is 15 residues long. Unmatched junction bases numbered 10, after V lost 6 bases and J lost 5 bases. CDR3 nucleotide sequence: TGTGCCAGCAGACAGGGGACAGGGTTATATGAGACCCAGTACTTC. This encodes CASRQGTGLYETQYF.

This clone was counted only a few times. V is TRBV7-2 and J is TRBJ1-1, with D possibly TRBD1 on 6 matching bases. V shed 2 bases and J shed 5 bases, with 9 bases lying between them. The germline CDR1 and CDR2 sequences are SGHTA and FQGNSA. This CDR3 spans 13 amino acids. In DNA, the CDR3 is TGTGCCAGCAGCTTACTGAGGGGGACTGAAGCTTTCTTT. It is translated as CASSLLRGTEAFF.

The V call is TRBV6-5, the J call TRBJ1-6; 7 positions agree with TRBD1. With 4 bases clipped from V and 11 bases from J, the junction kept 11 bases outside the gene matches. The CDR3 length is 15 residues. The germline V gene has CDR1 MNHEY and CDR2 SVGAGI. CDR3 region: CASSWSWQGGTPLHF. The CDR3 DNA reads as TGTGCCAGCAGTTGGTCGTGGCAGGGGGGGACACCCCTCCACTTT.